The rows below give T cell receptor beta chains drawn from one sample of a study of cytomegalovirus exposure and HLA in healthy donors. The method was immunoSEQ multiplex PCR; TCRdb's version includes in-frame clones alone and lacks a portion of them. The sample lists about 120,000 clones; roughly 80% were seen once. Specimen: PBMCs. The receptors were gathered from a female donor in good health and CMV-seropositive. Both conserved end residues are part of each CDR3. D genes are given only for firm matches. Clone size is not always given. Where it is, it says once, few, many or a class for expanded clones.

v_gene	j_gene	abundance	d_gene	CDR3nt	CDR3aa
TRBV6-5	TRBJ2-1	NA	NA	TGTGCCAGCGCGGCCGAGGGGACACAGTTCTTC	CASAAEGTQFF
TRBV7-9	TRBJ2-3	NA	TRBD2	TGTGCCAGCAGCCGGGGGGATGGCACAGATACGCAGTATTTT	CASSRGDGTDTQYF
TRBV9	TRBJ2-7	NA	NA	TGTGCCAGCAGCGAGGGGGGGTTAAGCTCCTACGAGCAGTACTTC	CASSEGGLSSYEQYF
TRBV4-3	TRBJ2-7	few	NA	TGCGCCAGCAGCCAAGAGAGGAAAACCTCCAACTCCTACGAGCAGTACTTC	CASSQERKTSNSYEQYF
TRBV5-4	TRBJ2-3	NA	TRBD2	TGTGCCAGCAGCGGAGGACTAGCGGGGGGGCCCCTATTCGATACGCAGTATTTT	CASSGGLAGGPLFDTQYF
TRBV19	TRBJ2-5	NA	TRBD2	TGTGCCAGTAGTGGGCTAGCGGTCGGGAAAGAGACCCAGTACTTC	CASSGLAVGKETQYF
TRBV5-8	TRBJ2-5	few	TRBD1	TGTGCCAGCAGCTCACAGGGGGAGGAGGAGACCCAGTACTTC	CASSSQGEEETQYF
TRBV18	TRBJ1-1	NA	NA	TGTGCCAGCTCACCAACGGCGGGAGACACTGAAGCTTTCTTT	CASSPTAGDTEAFF
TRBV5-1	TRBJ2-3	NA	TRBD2	TGCGCCAGCAGCTTGAGTGGGCTAGCGGGGACAGATACGCAGTATTTT	CASSLSGLAGTDTQYF
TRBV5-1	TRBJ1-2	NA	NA	TGCGCCAGCAGCTTGGCCTCAGCGAAAGATGGCTACACCTTC	CASSLASAKDGYTF
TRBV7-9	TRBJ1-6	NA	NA	TGTGCCAGCAGCCTCCGGGAAGGGTCGAATTCACCCCTCCACTTT	CASSLREGSNSPLHF